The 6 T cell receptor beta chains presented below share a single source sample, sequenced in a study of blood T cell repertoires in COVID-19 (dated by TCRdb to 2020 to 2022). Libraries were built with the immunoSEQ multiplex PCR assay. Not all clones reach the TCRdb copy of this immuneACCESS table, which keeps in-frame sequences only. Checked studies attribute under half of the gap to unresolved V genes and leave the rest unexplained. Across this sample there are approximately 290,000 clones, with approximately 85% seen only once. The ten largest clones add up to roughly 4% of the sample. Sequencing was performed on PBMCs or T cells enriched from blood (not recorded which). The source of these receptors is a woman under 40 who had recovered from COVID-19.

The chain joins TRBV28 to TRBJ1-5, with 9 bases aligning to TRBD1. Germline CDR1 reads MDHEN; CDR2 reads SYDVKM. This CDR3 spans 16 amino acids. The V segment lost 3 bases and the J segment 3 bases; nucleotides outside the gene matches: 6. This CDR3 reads CASSFRQGVINQPQHF. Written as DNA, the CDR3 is TGTGCCAGCAGTTTCCGACAGGGGGTAATCAATCAGCCCCAGCATTTT.

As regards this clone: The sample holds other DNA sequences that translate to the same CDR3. The CDR3 bases are TGTGCCAGTAGTATAGGACAGGGGGCGGAGACCCAGTACTTC. Translation gives CASSIGQGAETQYF. The J gene is TRBJ2-5, the V gene TRBV19, with 10 bases aligning to TRBD1. The CDR3 contains 14 residues. J gave up 5 bases and V 1 base, and 1 base lay outside the gene matches. Germline CDR1 LNHDA, CDR2 SQIVND (reference sequence).

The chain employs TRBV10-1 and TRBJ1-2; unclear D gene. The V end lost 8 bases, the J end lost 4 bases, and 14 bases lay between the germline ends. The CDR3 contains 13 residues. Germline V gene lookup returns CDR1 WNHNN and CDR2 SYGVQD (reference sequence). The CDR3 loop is CASSPEVGYGYTF. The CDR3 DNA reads TGCGCCAGCTCCCCCGAGGTCGGCTATGGCTACACCTTC.

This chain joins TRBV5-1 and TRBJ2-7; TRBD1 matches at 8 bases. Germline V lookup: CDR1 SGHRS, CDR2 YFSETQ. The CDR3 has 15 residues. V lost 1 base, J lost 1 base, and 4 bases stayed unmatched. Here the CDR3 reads CASSLRRQGSYEQYF. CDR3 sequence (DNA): TGCGCCAGCAGCTTGAGGAGACAGGGGTCCTACGAGCAGTACTTC.

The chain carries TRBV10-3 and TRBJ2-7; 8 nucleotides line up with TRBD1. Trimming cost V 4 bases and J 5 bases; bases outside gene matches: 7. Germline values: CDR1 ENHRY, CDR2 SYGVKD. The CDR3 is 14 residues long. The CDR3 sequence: CAISGWTGSHEQYF. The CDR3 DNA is TGTGCCATCAGTGGTTGGACAGGGTCACACGAGCAGTACTTC.

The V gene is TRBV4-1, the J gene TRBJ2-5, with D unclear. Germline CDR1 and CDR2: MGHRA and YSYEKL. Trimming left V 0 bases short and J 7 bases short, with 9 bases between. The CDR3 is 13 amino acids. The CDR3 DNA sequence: TGCGCCAGCAGCCAAGATTTCCCGGGGACCCAGTACTTC. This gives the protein CASSQDFPGTQYF.